Presented here are 17 T cell receptor beta chains from one specimen sequenced in a study of T-cell memory formation after mild COVID-19 (dated by TCRdb to the early 2020s). The library was obtained by 5' RACE. TCRdb shows the sequencer as Illumina NovaSeq 6000. In TCRdb, the public reads were trimmed at Q25 with fastp and aligned with MiXCR, with productive beta chains retained. Each entry merges the rows of one CDR3 protein and shows their most common DNA and genes. This sample is represented by 150,000 or so distinct CDR3 sequences; around a tenth of them were singletons. The ten largest clones take up more than 3.5% of the sample. What was sequenced was PBMCs or a T cell subset sorted from them (not recorded which). Receptors were obtained from a man aged 18 to 35 who had mild COVID-19 (a few samples of this study predate the infection). The sample titles of this study are shuffled in the database, so cell type and time point are left out; the donor was told from shared clones.

The genes are TRBV9 and TRBJ1-6; D gene uncertain. This CDR3 is built from 13 residues. Looked up from germline, CDR1 is SGDLS and CDR2 is YYNGEE. The ends were cut back, 4 bases at V and 8 bases at J, with 10 bases in the middle. The CDR3 nucleotides read TGTGCCAGCAGCCCCCAGCCGGATTCACCCCTCCACTTT. Amino acids: CASSPQPDSPLHF.

This sequence joins TRBV6-2 or TRBV6-3 and TRBJ2-7, with D perhaps matching TRBD1 (6 bases). The germline gives CDR1 MNHEY, CDR2 SVGEGT. CDR3 length: 13 amino acids. Trimming pared 2 bases from V and 6 bases from J, leaving 11 bases between. The CDR3 nucleotides are TGTGCCAGCAGTTACCCAAACAGGGTCGAGCAGTACTTC. Its translation is CASSYPNRVEQYF.

This clonotype was counted a few times. This chain joins TRBV18 and TRBJ2-7, with D perhaps TRBD1 (6 bases). V dropped 0 bases and J dropped 3 bases, with 9 bases sitting between them. The CDR3 runs 14 residues. The germline V gene has CDR1 KGHSH and CDR2 LQKENI. CDR3 in DNA: TGTGCCAGCTCACCACCCAGCAGGGGCTACGAGCAGTACTTC. Translating gives CASSPPSRGYEQYF.

In this sample, this clonotype turned up a few times. The chain joins TRBV4-1 to TRBJ1-5, with D possibly matching TRBD1 (6 bases). V was cut by 0 bases and J by 3 bases, with 9 bases left in between. Germline assignment: CDR1 MGHRA and CDR2 YSYEKL. CDR3 length: 15 residues. In DNA, the CDR3 is TGCGCCAGCAGCCAAGAAGGGGGGTCCAATCAGCCCCAGCATTTT. Its protein product is CASSQEGGSNQPQHF.

This rearrangement joins TRBV20-1 to TRBJ1-2, with 8 nucleotides matching TRBD1. Trimming cost V 6 bases and J 2 bases; bases outside gene matches: 5. There are 13 residues in the CDR3. CDR1 DFQATT and CDR2 SNEGSKA come from the germline V gene (reference sequence). Written as DNA, the CDR3 is TGCAGTGCCGCAGGGGGCGCGAACTATGGCTACACCTTC. It yields the protein CSAAGGANYGYTF.

This clonotype occurred many times. The junction and the germline gene differ at one end; a read error may be behind it. The chain combines TRBV5-1 with TRBJ1-6; D ambiguous. The CDR3 runs to 12 residues. The germline CDR1 and CDR2 sequences are SGHRS and YFSETQ. CDR3 region: CASSSNNSPLHF. The CDR3 nucleotides read TGCGCCAGCAGCTCCAATAATTCACCCCTCCACTTT.

The V call is TRBV28, the J call TRBJ2-2, with 8 bases aligning to TRBD1. V lost 5 bases to trimming and J lost 5 bases; unmatched junction nucleotides: 10. The CDR3 runs to 16 residues. Germline V CDR1 and CDR2: MDHEN, SYDVKM. For the CDR3, the DNA is TGTGCCAGCAGTCTCTACAGGGGGACGAGTACCGGGGAGCTGTTTTTT. Residues: CASSLYRGTSTGELFF. Filled out from reference TRBV28 and TRBJ2-2, the complete variable domain reads DVKVTQSSRYLVKRTGEKVFLECVQDMDHENMFWYRQDPGLGLRLIYFSYDVKMKEKGDIPEGYSVSREKKERFSLILESASTNQTSMYLCASSLYRGTSTGELFFGEGSRLTVL.

This clonotype was counted many times. The chain employs TRBV3-1 and TRBJ2-5, with 7 bases lining up with TRBD2. V shed 4 bases and J 7 bases; nucleotides not matched to a gene: 6. From germline, CDR1 is LGHDT and CDR2 YNNKEL (reference sequence). The CDR3 is 13 residues long. DNA for the CDR3: TGTGCCAGCAGCCCCACCGGGGAGGGGACCCAGTACTTC. Its protein is CASSPTGEGTQYF.

This clonotype was recorded at least ten times. This CDR3 is CASSPGTDLSYEQYV. The CDR3 nucleotides read TGTGCCAGCAGCCCCGGGACAGACCTTTCCTACGAGCAGTACGTC. J is TRBJ2-7 and V is TRBV28, with 7 bases matching TRBD1. The length of the CDR3 is 15 residues. Germline V CDR1 and CDR2: MDHEN, SYDVKM. J gave up 1 base and V 6 bases, and 9 bases lay outside the gene matches.

This clonotype was detected a few times. The V and J genes are TRBV18 and TRBJ2-5; D possibly corresponds to TRBD2 (5 bases). Looked up from germline, CDR1 is KGHSH and CDR2 is LQKENI. With 0 bases removed from V and 5 bases from J, the gap between germline ends came to 13 bases. The CDR3 totals 15 residues. The CDR3 DNA reads TGTGCCAGCTCACCACCGATGACGGGGATGGAGACCCAGTACTTC. It yields the protein CASSPPMTGMETQYF.

In nucleotides, the CDR3 is TGTGCCAGCAGCTTAGGTGCGGAGCTTAGCACAGATACGCAGTATTTT. This codes for CASSLGAELSTDTQYF. This chain uses TRBV7-2 with TRBJ2-3; D is unresolved. Germline lookup yields CDR1 SGHTA and CDR2 FQGNSA. V gave up 1 base and J gave up 0 bases, with 11 bases separating them. CDR3 size: 16 residues.

This clonotype was picked up many times. This chain uses TRBV5-4 with TRBJ2-1; 7 nucleotides match TRBD1. V gave up 0 bases and J gave up 4 bases; unmatched junction bases: 4. CDR1 is SGHNT and CDR2 is YYREEE in the germline V gene (reference sequence). There are 15 residues in the CDR3. This CDR3 is CASSLGTGLYNEQFF. The CDR3 DNA reads TGTGCCAGCAGCTTGGGGACAGGTCTTTACAATGAGCAGTTCTTC.

The V gene is TRBV2, the J gene TRBJ2-5; D is uncertain. V was clipped by 6 bases and J by 1 base, with 18 bases between them. CDR1 is SNHLY and CDR2 is FYNNEI in the germline V gene. The CDR3 loop spans 16 amino acids. Here the CDR3 DNA reads TGTGCCAGCAGGCCGGACCTTAGACTGATCCAAGAGACCCAGTACTTC. It codes for CASRPDLRLIQETQYF.

This clonotype was detected ten times or more. J is TRBJ1-2 and V is TRBV7-2, with D tentatively TRBD1 (6 bases). The CDR3 covers 14 residues. Trimming took 0 bases from V and 8 from J, leaving 13 bases between them. Per the germline V gene, CDR1 is SGHTA and CDR2 is FQGNSA. The CDR3: CASSLAMGARGYTF. In DNA, the CDR3 is TGTGCCAGCAGCTTAGCGATGGGGGCGCGAGGCTACACCTTC.

This chain connects TRBV7-2 to TRBJ1-3; tentatively, D is TRBD1 (6 bases). The CDR3 is 15 residues long. The germline gives CDR1 SGHTA, CDR2 FQGNSA. V was pared by 3 bases and J by 2 bases, with 11 bases between. This CDR3 is CASSFSGTTGNTIYF. DNA of the CDR3: TGTGCCAGCAGCTTCTCCGGGACAACTGGAAACACCATATATTTT. Looking up the rest from reference TRBV7-2 and TRBJ1-3 gives the full variable domain: GAGVSQSPSNKVTEKGKDVELRCDPISGHTALYWYRQSLGQGLEFLIYFQGNSAPDKSGLPSDRFSAERTGGSVSTLTIQRTQQEDSAVYLCASSFSGTTGNTIYFGEGSWLTVV.

A few counts support this clonotype. V gene TRBV3-1 combines with J gene TRBJ1-1, with 8 bases identical to TRBD1. Trimming removed 4 bases from V and 11 bases from J; junction bases left unmatched: 9. The CDR3 length is 13 residues. Per the germline V gene, CDR1 is LGHDT and CDR2 is YNNKEL (reference sequence). DNA of the CDR3: TGTGCCAGCAGCCCCGGGGACAGGCGGGTGGCTTTCTTT. Its translation: CASSPGDRRVAFF.

This clonotype was found many times. The rearrangement joins TRBV5-1 to TRBJ1-1; D ambiguous. This CDR3 has 13 amino acids. The V end was cut by 4 bases, the J end by 6 bases, with 13 bases between. Germline loops: CDR1 SGHRS, CDR2 YFSETQ. In nucleotides, the CDR3 is TGCGCCAGCAGCCTGGACCAGGTGTCTGAAGCTTTCTTT. Translation gives CASSLDQVSEAFF.